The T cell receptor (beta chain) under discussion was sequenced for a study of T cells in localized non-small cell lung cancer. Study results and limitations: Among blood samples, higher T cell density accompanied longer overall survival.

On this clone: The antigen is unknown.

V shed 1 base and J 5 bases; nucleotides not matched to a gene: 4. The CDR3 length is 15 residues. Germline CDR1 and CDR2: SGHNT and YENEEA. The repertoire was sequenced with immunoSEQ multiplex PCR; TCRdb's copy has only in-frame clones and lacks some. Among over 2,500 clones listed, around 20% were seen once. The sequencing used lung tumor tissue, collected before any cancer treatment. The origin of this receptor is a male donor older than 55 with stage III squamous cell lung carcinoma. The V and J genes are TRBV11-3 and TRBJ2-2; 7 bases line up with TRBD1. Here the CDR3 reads CASSLGGQLTGELFF. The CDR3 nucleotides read TGTGCCAGCAGCTTAGGGGGACAGCTGACCGGGGAGCTGTTTTTT.